The clone carrying this T cell receptor beta chain turned up a few times. Using a J-beta primer mix together with a sample-barcoded 5' primer, a second PCR was run for about 7 to 12 cycles. A single record per CDR3 protein comes from TCRdb applying MiXCR to the 5' RACE reads. The sample holds approximately 1,700,000 distinct CDR3 sequences, 30% to 40% seen once. Per germline, CDR1 SGHRS and CDR2 YFSETQ. This CDR3 spans 14 amino acids. V lost 1 base to trimming and J lost 5 bases; unmatched junction nucleotides: 3. The record originates from a study of blood T cells in healthy people across ages. PBMCs, at least 6 million per sample, were isolated. Total RNA was isolated from each sample in quantities of at least 5 micrograms.

The chain carries TRBV5-1 and TRBJ2-7; 10 bases align to TRBD2. The sample consisted of blood. This receptor was identified in a human donor in good health. The CDR3 coding sequence is TGCGCCAGCAGCTTGACTAGCGGGGCAAACGAGCAGTACTTC. Amino acids: CASSLTSGANEQYF. Combining the CDR3 with reference TRBV5-1 and TRBJ2-7 gives the whole variable domain KAGVTQTPRYLIKTRGQQVTLSCSPISGHRSVSWYQQTPGQGLQFLFEYFSETQRNKGNFPGRFSGRQFSNSRSEMNVSTLELGDSALYLCASSLTSGANEQYFGPGTRLTVT.